One T cell receptor (beta chain) is described in this entry. MiXCR, run by TCRdb on the reads, gives a single entry per CDR3 protein. The table includes 250,000 to 300,000 distinct CDR3 sequences, roughly 10% detected once. Trimming cost V 0 bases and J 6 bases, with 18 bases left between them. The CDR3 contains 17 residues. CDR1 and CDR2 (germline): MRHNA, SNTAGT. These data are taken from a study of T cell repertoires in cytomegalovirus infection. The genes are TRBV6-4 and TRBJ2-1, with a weak D call TRBD2 (6 bases). This clonotype was sampled from a human donor in good health (CMV status not recorded). Some clones in this sample may be carry-over from other donors' samples. Specimen: PBMCs. CDR3: CASSDSGGSRRINEQFF. The CDR3 DNA reads as TGTGCCAGCAGTGACTCGGGGGGATCTAGAAGGATCAATGAGCAGTTCTTC.